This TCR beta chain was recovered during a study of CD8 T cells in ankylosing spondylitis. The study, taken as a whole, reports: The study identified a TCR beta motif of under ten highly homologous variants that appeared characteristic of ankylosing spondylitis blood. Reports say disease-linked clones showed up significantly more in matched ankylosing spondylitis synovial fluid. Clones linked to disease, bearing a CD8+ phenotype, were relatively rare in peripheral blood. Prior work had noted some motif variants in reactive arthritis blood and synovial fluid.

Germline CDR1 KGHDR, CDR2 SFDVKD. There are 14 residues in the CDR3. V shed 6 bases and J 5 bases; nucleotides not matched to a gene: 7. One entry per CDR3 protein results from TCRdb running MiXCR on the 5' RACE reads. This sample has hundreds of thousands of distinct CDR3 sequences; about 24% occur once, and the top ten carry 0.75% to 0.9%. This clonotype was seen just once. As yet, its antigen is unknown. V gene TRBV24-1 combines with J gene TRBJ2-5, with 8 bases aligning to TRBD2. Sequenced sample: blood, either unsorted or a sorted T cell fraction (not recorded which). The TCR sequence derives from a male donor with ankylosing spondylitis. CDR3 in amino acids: CATSPRGGGETQYF. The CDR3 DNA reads TGTGCCACCAGTCCTCGGGGGGGCGGGGAGACCCAGTACTTC.